A selection of T cell receptor beta chains follows, all from one sample in a study of T-cell reconstitution after alpha-beta-depleted transplantation in children. Each CDR3 protein gets one entry after TCRdb re-called the PCR reads with MiXCR. Among around 600,000 distinct CDR3 sequences listed, approximately 17% were seen once. This sample comprised PBMCs from the stem cell graft donor, obtained from the stem cell graft. These TCRs come from a human donor who donated a stem cell graft to a child with acute myeloid leukemia. The CDR3 runs from the conserved cysteine through the conserved F or W. D genes are given only for firm matches. Size is omitted from some rows. Given values are once, few, many or a class for expanded clones.

cdr3_aa | cdr3_nt | j_call | clone_size | d_call | v_call | cdr3_length
CASSQDRATEAFF | TGTGCCAGCAGCCAGGACAGGGCCACTGAAGCTTTCTTT | TRBJ1-1 | . | TRBD1 | TRBV7-9 | 13
CSVGGDPEAFF | TGCAGCGTGGGGGGCGACCCCGAAGCTTTCTTT | TRBJ1-1 | . | . | TRBV29-1 | 11
CASSLKEGNEQFF | TGTGCCAGCAGCCTAAAAGAGGGGAATGAGCAGTTCTTC | TRBJ2-1 | . | . | TRBV28 | 13
CSATWTGRDKNEQFF | TGCAGTGCTACTTGGACAGGGAGGGATAAAAATGAGCAGTTCTTC | TRBJ2-1 | many | . | TRBV20-1 | 15
CSASGDPNSPLHF | TGCAGTGCTTCGGGCGACCCCAATTCACCCCTCCACTTT | TRBJ1-6 | many | . | TRBV20-1 | 13
CSGGSYNEQFF | TGCAGTGGGGGCTCCTACAATGAGCAGTTCTTC | TRBJ2-1 | many | . | TRBV20-1 | 11
CSVVGWGLNTEAFF | TGCAGCGTTGTTGGCTGGGGGCTGAACACTGAAGCTTTCTTT | TRBJ1-1 | few | . | TRBV29-1 | 14
CSVDGQGPYNEQFF | TGCAGCGTCGATGGACAGGGGCCGTACAATGAGCAGTTCTTC | TRBJ2-1 | few | TRBD1 | TRBV29-1 | 14
CASSLGQGGNYGYTF | TGTGCCAGCAGCTTGGGACAGGGCGGAAACTATGGCTACACCTTC | TRBJ1-2 | . | TRBD1 | TRBV7-2 | 15
CASSLDGGEGGYTF | TGTGCCAGCAGCTTAGATGGGGGGGAGGGTGGCTACACCTTC | TRBJ1-2 | many | . | TRBV7-2 | 14
CSARETGPSTGELFF | TGCAGTGCTAGAGAAACCGGGCCCTCCACCGGGGAGCTGTTTTTT | TRBJ2-2 | . | . | TRBV20-1 | 15
CSVAQRSAPFEQYF | TGCAGCGTTGCTCAGAGATCGGCCCCTTTCGAGCAGTACTTC | TRBJ2-7 | many | . | TRBV29-1 | 14
CSVGDRANTEAFF | TGCAGCGTGGGGGACAGGGCGAACACTGAAGCTTTCTTT | TRBJ1-1 | many | TRBD1 | TRBV29-1 | 13
CASSLAAAYSGNTIYF | TGTGCCAGCAGCTTAGCGGCGGCCTACTCTGGAAACACCATATATTTT | TRBJ1-3 | few | . | TRBV7-2 | 16
CASSFTRGYYGYTF | TGTGCCAGCAGTTTCACCCGGGGGTACTATGGCTACACCTTC | TRBJ1-2 | many | . | TRBV12-3/TRBV12-4 | 14
CASSLRRVGTDTQYF | TGTGCCAGCAGTTTACGCAGGGTAGGCACAGATACGCAGTATTTT | TRBJ2-3 | . | . | TRBV12-3/TRBV12-4 | 15
CASSYNYDTQYF | TGTGCCAGCAGTTATAACTATGATACGCAGTATTTT | TRBJ2-3 | . | . | TRBV6-6 | 12
CATSSDRGLNTEAFF | TGTGCCACCAGCAGCGACAGGGGCCTGAACACTGAAGCTTTCTTT | TRBJ1-1 | many | TRBD1 | TRBV15 | 15
CSAREAGAWAQYF | TGCAGTGCTAGAGAGGCCGGGGCCTGGGCCCAGTACTTC | TRBJ2-5 | many | . | TRBV20-1 | 13
CASSLSSGQGGSPLHF | TGTGCCAGCAGCTTATCCTCGGGACAGGGGGGGTCACCCCTCCACTTT | TRBJ1-6 | few | TRBD1 | TRBV7-9 | 16
CSALTRQGGNQPQHF | TGCAGTGCTCTTACCCGACAGGGAGGCAATCAGCCCCAGCATTTT | TRBJ1-5 | . | TRBD1 | TRBV20-1 | 15
CASTPWLGSYNEQFF | TGTGCCAGCACCCCTTGGTTGGGCTCCTACAATGAGCAGTTCTTC | TRBJ2-1 | few | . | TRBV7-2 | 15
CSGPGGLSYNEQFF | TGCAGCGGCCCAGGGGGGCTATCATACAATGAGCAGTTCTTC | TRBJ2-1 | many | . | TRBV29-1 | 14
CSGGTDEKLFF | TGCAGCGGCGGGACGGATGAAAAACTGTTTTTT | TRBJ1-4 | few | . | TRBV29-1 | 11
CSVGTYTEAFF | TGCAGCGTTGGGACGTACACTGAAGCTTTCTTT | TRBJ1-1 | many | . | TRBV29-1 | 11
CASSLGAGQETQYF | TGTGCCAGCAGCTTGGGGGCAGGCCAAGAGACCCAGTACTTC | TRBJ2-5 | many | . | TRBV5-5 | 14
CASSASRAPDTQYF | TGTGCCAGCAGCGCGTCTAGGGCCCCAGATACGCAGTATTTT | TRBJ2-3 | many | . | TRBV9 | 14
CSTPGGYTEAFF | TGCAGTACCCCCGGGGGTTACACTGAAGCTTTCTTT | TRBJ1-1 | . | . | TRBV20-1 | 12
CASSLGFAPYNEQFF | TGCGCCAGCAGCTTGGGATTCGCCCCCTACAATGAGCAGTTCTTC | TRBJ2-1 | few | . | TRBV5-1 | 15
CSARTPRTPSSAGELFF | TGCAGTGCTAGAACCCCCAGGACACCCTCCTCCGCCGGGGAGCTGTTTTTT | TRBJ2-2 | many | . | TRBV20-1 | 17
CASSLTDLPYSDGELFF | TGTGCCAGCAGCTTGACGGACTTGCCCTATTCTGACGGGGAGCTGTTTTTT | TRBJ2-2 | many | . | TRBV7-2 | 17
CASSPGRNSGRFSNQPQHF | TGTGCCAGCAGCCCGGGGCGGAATAGCGGGCGCTTTAGCAATCAGCCCCAGCATTTT | TRBJ1-5 | . | . | TRBV4-2 | 19
CASSPNLRGQGTGELFF | TGTGCCAGCAGCCCGAACCTTAGGGGACAGGGCACCGGGGAGCTGTTTTTT | TRBJ2-2 | few | TRBD1 | TRBV9 | 17
CASSYPGTPYEQYF | TGTGCCAGCAGTTACCCCGGGACTCCCTACGAGCAGTACTTC | TRBJ2-7 | many | . | TRBV6-5 | 14
CASSSGTPEGGNQPQHF | TGTGCCAGCAGTTCCGGGACACCTGAAGGAGGAAATCAGCCCCAGCATTTT | TRBJ1-5 | many | . | TRBV12-3/TRBV12-4 | 17
CSAKPQPQANYTF | TGCAGTGCTAAGCCCCAACCCCAAGCCAACTACACCTTC | TRBJ1-2 | many | . | TRBV20-1 | 13
CASSRQYPDYEQYF | TGTGCCAGCAGCCGTCAGTACCCAGACTACGAGCAGTACTTC | TRBJ2-7 | . | . | TRBV14 | 14
CASSSHRGSTEAFF | TGCGCCAGCAGCTCCCACAGGGGTAGCACTGAAGCTTTCTTT | TRBJ1-1 | few | TRBD1 | TRBV5-1 | 14
CASSRGQLQTGNTIYF | TGTGCCAGCAGCCGCGGACAGTTACAAACTGGAAACACCATATATTTT | TRBJ1-3 | . | . | TRBV5-6 | 16
CASSRPGQGRNTIYF | TGTGCCAGCAGTCGCCCGGGACAGGGGAGAAACACCATATATTTT | TRBJ1-3 | . | TRBD1 | TRBV3-1 | 15
CASSFFRDQETQYF | TGTGCCAGCAGTTTTTTCCGGGATCAAGAGACCCAGTACTTC | TRBJ2-5 | . | . | TRBV27 | 14
CASSLGTGLTSTDTQYF | TGTGCCAGCAGCTTGGGAACGGGGCTTACTAGCACAGATACGCAGTATTTT | TRBJ2-3 | few | . | TRBV5-6 | 17
CASSFVGSFNEAFF | TGTGCCAGCAGCTTCGTGGGGTCTTTCAATGAAGCTTTCTTT | TRBJ1-1 | . | . | TRBV7-2 | 14
CASSMQGGYEQYF | TGTGCCAGTAGTATGCAGGGAGGCTACGAGCAGTACTTC | TRBJ2-7 | . | . | TRBV19 | 13
CASSHRRGGLAGLQETQYF | TGCGCCAGCAGCCACCGCAGAGGAGGGCTAGCGGGGCTCCAAGAGACCCAGTACTTC | TRBJ2-5 | . | TRBD2 | TRBV4-1 | 19
CSVDRRSTGELFF | TGCAGTGTGGACAGGAGGAGCACCGGGGAGCTGTTTTTT | TRBJ2-2 | . | TRBD1 | TRBV20-1 | 13
CASSPRGDEQYF | TGTGCCAGCAGCCCGCGGGGGGACGAGCAGTACTTC | TRBJ2-7 | few | TRBD2 | TRBV11-2 | 12
CSGRGGGTDTQYF | TGCAGTGGGCGGGGAGGCGGCACAGATACGCAGTATTTT | TRBJ2-3 | many | . | TRBV20-1 | 13
CSASGGGEDTQYF | TGCAGTGCTTCCGGAGGGGGGGAAGATACGCAGTATTTT | TRBJ2-3 | many | . | TRBV20-1 | 13
CASSQYTGDHGYTF | TGTGCCAGCAGCCAGTATACAGGGGATCATGGCTACACCTTC | TRBJ1-2 | few | TRBD1 | TRBV7-7 | 14
CASSSLGASAGELFF | TGCGCCAGCAGCTCCCTTGGGGCATCAGCCGGGGAGCTGTTTTTT | TRBJ2-2 | . | . | TRBV5-1 | 15
CATSRVGTGRTEAFF | TGTGCCACCAGCAGAGTAGGGACAGGGAGAACTGAAGCTTTCTTT | TRBJ1-1 | few | TRBD1 | TRBV15 | 15
CSAGDRASYNEQFF | TGCAGCGCCGGCGACAGGGCCTCTTACAATGAGCAGTTCTTC | TRBJ2-1 | many | TRBD1 | TRBV29-1 | 14
CASGDRGREGEKLFF | TGTGCCAGCGGGGACAGGGGGCGCGAAGGTGAAAAACTGTTTTTT | TRBJ1-4 | . | TRBD1 | TRBV6-1 | 15
CSVGGVLNTEAFF | TGCAGCGTTGGGGGGGTTTTGAACACTGAAGCTTTCTTT | TRBJ1-1 | many | . | TRBV29-1 | 13
CASSKAGPYEAFF | TGCGCCAGCAGTAAAGCGGGGCCTTACGAAGCTTTCTTT | TRBJ1-1 | . | . | TRBV10-1 | 13
CATSRVSYGAEAFF | TGTGCCACCAGCAGAGTTTCCTACGGCGCTGAAGCTTTCTTT | TRBJ1-1 | . | . | TRBV15 | 14
CATSARGSSYNEQFF | TGTGCCACCAGTGCTCGGGGGAGCTCCTACAATGAGCAGTTCTTC | TRBJ2-1 | few | . | TRBV24-1 | 15
CASSYSKNGGYTF | TGTGCCAGCAGTTACTCTAAGAACGGTGGCTACACCTTC | TRBJ1-2 | many | . | TRBV6-5 | 13